A single sample is the source of the 25 T cell receptor beta chains below, sequenced in a study of regulatory T cells in long-lasting Graves disease. iRepertoire HTBI primers and Arm-PCR of CDR3 regions built TCR beta libraries. MiXCR, run by TCRdb on the multiplex PCR reads, gives a single entry per CDR3 protein. The table lists 400,000 to 550,000 distinct CDR3 sequences, about 16% of them singletons. Time point described: newly diagnosed GD, antithyroid drugs for less than 3 months. The TCR library was made from RNA extracted from PBMCs. These data also formed part of another study, on T cells in Graves' hyperthyroidism and ophthalmopathy.

The sequencing used peripheral blood mononuclear cells (PBMCs), collected at new diagnosis, from a patient treated with antithyroid drugs. The receptors derive from a woman aged 25 to 39 with Graves disease.

The chain has TRBV12-3 or TRBV12-4 and TRBJ1-6; no firm D call. The CDR3 consists of 13 residues. The V end was cut by 10 bases, the J end by 8 bases, with 15 bases between. Written as DNA, the CDR3 is TGTGCCACCCGTAAGTGGGGAGATTCACCCCTCCACTTT. Amino acid sequence: CATRKWGDSPLHF.

The chain is built from TRBV20-1 and TRBJ1-5, with D perhaps matching TRBD1 (6 bases). The germline V gene encodes CDR1 DFQATT and CDR2 SNEGSKA (reference sequence). CDR3 size: 14 residues. Deletions cut 5 bases from V and 2 bases from J, with 13 bases between. The DNA for the CDR3 is TGCAGTGCTTCCCAGGGGACGGGCAATCAGCCCCAGCATTTT. This sequence encodes CSASQGTGNQPQHF.

This clonotype was observed many times. The chain joins TRBV29-1 to TRBJ1-2; maybe TRBD1 (5 bases). The germline gives CDR1 SQVTM, CDR2 ANQGSEA. Trimming cost V 3 bases and J 7 bases, with 15 bases left between them. The CDR3 has 13 residues. The CDR3 region is CSVEARRGFGYTF. DNA of the CDR3: TGCAGCGTTGAGGCCAGGAGGGGATTTGGCTACACCTTC.

The table lists this clonotype with a few counts. The chain employs TRBV11-3 and TRBJ1-4; TRBD1 matches 8 bases. Germline loops: CDR1 SGHNT, CDR2 YENEEA. The CDR3 loop spans 15 amino acids. Germline trimming cut 5 bases from V and 6 bases from J; bases unmatched to any gene: 8. The CDR3 region is CASSLAGGSYEKLFF. As DNA, the CDR3 is TGTGCCAGCAGCCTCGCAGGGGGCTCTTATGAAAAACTGTTTTTT.

This clonotype was picked up many times. The rearrangement joins TRBV20-1 to TRBJ2-5; a possible D gene is TRBD2 (5 bases). Per germline, CDR1 DFQATT and CDR2 SNEGSKA (reference sequence). This CDR3 spans 14 amino acids. Between the trimmed V and J ends, which lost 0 bases and 5 bases, there was a span of 13 bases. In DNA form, the CDR3 reads TGCAGTGCTAGAGACCGGGGAGTTGAGGAGACCCAGTACTTC. Translated: CSARDRGVEETQYF.

About this clonotype itself: A much larger clone differs from this one at a single base, so this may be a read error. In this CDR3 the conserved last residue, phenylalanine or tryptophan, is missing, so a read error is likely. The chain carries TRBV18 and TRBJ2-3; D call uncertain. V was pared by 0 bases and J by 0 bases, with 7 bases between. The V gene's germline CDR1 is KGHSH and CDR2 LQKENI. The CDR3 runs to 15 residues. Here the CDR3 reads CASSPPGTSTDTQYL. The CDR3 DNA is TGTGCCAGCTCACCACCGGGTACTAGCACAGATACGCAGTATCTT.

Note on this clonotype: A much larger clone differs from this one at a single base, so this may be a read error. This sequence joins TRBV12-3 or TRBV12-4 and TRBJ1-2, with TRBD1 identical over 9 bases. The CDR3 has 14 residues. V dropped 5 bases and J dropped 3; count of bases not matched to a gene: 4. CDR3 residues: CASSETGGYYGYTF. CDR3 coding DNA: TGTGCCAGCAGTGAGACAGGGGGGTACTATGGCTACACCTTC.

This clonotype was counted between two and nine times. CDR3 in DNA: TGTGCCAGCAGCTTAGATAAGGGGGGAGATACGCAGTATTTT. Its protein product is CASSLDKGGDTQYF. This chain links TRBV11-2 with TRBJ2-3; the D gene could be TRBD1 or TRBD2 (6 bases each). Germline-derived CDR1 and CDR2 are SGHAT and FQNNGV. The length of the CDR3 is 14 residues. The germline V and J ends were trimmed by 0 bases and 5 bases, with 9 bases remaining between them.

The chain uses TRBV5-1 and TRBJ2-7; D is possibly TRBD1 or TRBD2 (6 bases each). CDR1 and CDR2 (germline): SGHRS, YFSETQ. The CDR3 spans 15 residues. Trimming shortened V by 0 bases and J by 4 bases, and 14 bases separated the two germline ends. This CDR3 reads CASSLEGGIKYEQYF. DNA for the CDR3: TGCGCCAGCAGCTTGGAGGGGGGAATAAAATACGAGCAGTACTTC.

This clonotype has ten or more counts. The chain has TRBV29-1 and TRBJ1-1; D remains unclear. The CDR3 runs 10 residues. The V gene's germline CDR1 is SQVTM and CDR2 ANQGSEA. Between the trimmed V and J ends, which lost 6 bases and 8 bases, there was a span of 10 bases. The CDR3 bases are TGCAGCGTGCAACACAGCGAAGCTTTCTTT. Translated, it gives CSVQHSEAFF.

This clonotype appeared many times. The J gene is TRBJ1-1, the V gene TRBV12-3 or TRBV12-4, with a weak D call TRBD1 (5 bases). This CDR3 has 15 amino acids. Deletions cut 4 bases from V and 2 bases from J, with 14 bases between. The CDR3 sequence: CASSSHRDFNTEAFF. CDR3 bases: TGTGCCAGCAGTTCCCACCGGGACTTTAACACTGAAGCTTTCTTT.

This clonotype appeared many times. The J gene is TRBJ2-1, the V gene TRBV28; 12 bases align to TRBD2. This CDR3 has 16 residues. V lost 2 bases to trimming and J lost 7 bases; unmatched junction nucleotides: 6. Germline values: CDR1 MDHEN, CDR2 SYDVKM. CDR3 nucleotides: TGTGCCAGCAGTTTACGCCTGACTAGCGGGAGTAATGAGCAGTTCTTC. Residues: CASSLRLTSGSNEQFF.

This clonotype was found many times. The CDR3 loop is CASRWGQPNTEAFF. The CDR3 DNA follows: TGTGCCAGCCGCTGGGGACAACCGAACACTGAAGCTTTCTTT. The V gene is TRBV27, the J gene TRBJ1-1; D possibly corresponds to TRBD1 (6 bases). The CDR3 sequence is 14 residues long. V shed 8 bases and J shed 1 base, with 14 bases lying between them. Germline V gene lookup returns CDR1 MNHEY and CDR2 SMNVEV (reference sequence).

J is TRBJ2-2 and V is TRBV2, with D perhaps TRBD1 (5 bases). Looked up from germline, CDR1 is SNHLY and CDR2 is FYNNEI. The CDR3 sequence is 13 residues long. V lost 6 bases and J lost 6, with 11 bases in between. The chain's CDR3 is CASSTQGSGELFF. The CDR3 bases are TGTGCCAGCAGCACTCAGGGTTCCGGGGAGCTGTTTTTT.

This clonotype has only a few counts. The chain employs TRBV7-9 and TRBJ1-3, with D maybe TRBD1 (5 bases). V was cut by 4 bases and J by 4 bases, with 14 bases left in between. CDR3 length: 15 amino acids. The germline V gene has CDR1 SEHNR and CDR2 FQNEAQ (reference sequence). The CDR3 spells CASSSLRDGGNTIYF. CDR3 coding DNA: TGTGCCAGCAGCTCGCTCCGGGACGGAGGAAACACCATATATTTT.

This clonotype was counted many times. This rearrangement joins TRBV27 to TRBJ2-2, with 8 bases lining up with TRBD1. V lost 7 bases and J lost 4; bases outside the gene matches: 8. The CDR3 is made up of 15 amino acids. Germline loops: CDR1 MNHEY, CDR2 SMNVEV (reference sequence). Here the CDR3 reads CASKHRDRSTGELFF. Written as DNA, the CDR3 is TGTGCCAGCAAGCACCGGGACAGGTCCACCGGGGAGCTGTTTTTT.

The chain joins TRBV19 to TRBJ2-7; D gene uncertain. Trimming removed 3 bases from V and 2 bases from J, with 14 bases in between. Germline V gene sequence: CDR1 LNHDA, CDR2 SQIVND (reference sequence). The CDR3 has 15 residues. In nucleotides, the CDR3 is TGTGCCAGTAGTATGAGCCCGACTCAACCCTACGAGCAGTACTTC. As protein: CASSMSPTQPYEQYF.

This clonotype turned up a few times. A read error may explain this, as a much larger clone is one base away. No conserved phenylalanine or tryptophan is present at the end of the CDR3, so a read error is the likely explanation. The chain uses TRBV11-2 and TRBJ2-7; the D is unclear. This CDR3 contains 14 residues. Germline V gene data show CDR1 as SGHAT and CDR2 as FQNNGV. The ends were cut back, 5 bases at V and 4 bases at J, with 15 bases in the middle. Written as DNA, the CDR3 is TGTGCCAGCAGCCTCCTATCCGTTTCTTACGAGCAGTACTCC. Protein sequence: CASSLLSVSYEQYS.

In its sample, this clonotype was seen many times. The CDR3 loop reads CASLDPGRDEQYF. Here the CDR3 DNA reads TGTGCCAGCCTCGATCCGGGACGGGACGAGCAGTACTTC. The chain combines TRBV7-6 with TRBJ2-7; perhaps D is TRBD1 or TRBD2 (5 bases each). The CDR3 is 13 residues long. CDR1 is SGHVS and CDR2 is FNYEAQ in the germline V gene. Deletions cut 8 bases from V and 5 bases from J, with 16 bases between.

This clonotype showed up many times. J is TRBJ2-7 and V is TRBV7-9, with D tentatively TRBD2 (5 bases). V was shortened by 0 bases and J by 6 bases, with 12 bases between the two germline ends. The CDR3 sequence is 14 residues long. CDR1 and CDR2 from the germline V gene are SEHNR and FQNEAQ (reference sequence). The chain's CDR3 is CASSLALATVEQYF. CDR3 in DNA: TGTGCCAGCAGCTTAGCGCTAGCAACGGTCGAGCAGTACTTC.

Many counts were recorded for this clonotype. This rearrangement joins TRBV6-5 to TRBJ1-5; 7 bases are shared with TRBD1. This CDR3 contains 14 residues. V shed 2 bases and J 9 bases; nucleotides not matched to a gene: 7. Germline CDR1 and CDR2: MNHEY and SVGAGI. DNA for the CDR3: TGTGCCAGCAGTTACGACAGGGACCACGGGCCCCAGCATTTT. Protein sequence: CASSYDRDHGPQHF.

The chain combines TRBV10-3 with TRBJ1-5; D unresolved. CDR1 is ENHRY, CDR2 SYGVKD, per germline. The CDR3 runs to 13 residues. Trimming pared 6 bases from V and 0 bases from J, leaving 6 bases between. CDR3 DNA sequence: TGTGCCATCAGGAAAGGTAGCAATCAGCCCCAGCATTTT. Translating gives CAIRKGSNQPQHF.

About this clonotype itself: A much larger clone lies one base from this, so it may be a read error. The rearrangement uses TRBV6-2 or TRBV6-3 and TRBJ1-1, with TRBD1 matching 9 bases. Germline lookup yields CDR1 MNHEY and CDR2 SVGEGT. V lost 6 bases, J lost 5 bases, and 13 bases stayed unmatched. This CDR3 is 16 amino acids long. The CDR3 DNA reads as TGTGCCAGCAGCAGCCCCGGGACAGGGCGGTGGACTGAAGCTTTCTTT. This codes for CASSSPGTGRWTEAFF.

In its sample, this clonotype was seen many times. This sequence joins TRBV20-1 and TRBJ2-3; D is undetermined. Germline values: CDR1 DFQATT, CDR2 SNEGSKA (reference sequence). The V gene lost 4 bases and the J gene lost 6 bases, with 5 bases spanning the gap. The CDR3 extends over 10 amino acids. In DNA, the CDR3 is TGCAGTGCTATCAAGGATACGCAGTATTTT. Protein sequence: CSAIKDTQYF.

J is TRBJ2-2 and V is TRBV5-8, with D maybe TRBD1 (6 bases). The germline V and J ends were trimmed by 4 bases and 2 bases, with 9 bases remaining between them. CDR3 length: 14 amino acids. The germline V gene has CDR1 SGHTS and CDR2 YDEGEE. The CDR3 coding sequence is TGTGCCAGCAGCGGGACAAGCAACACCGGGGAGCTGTTTTTT. Translating gives CASSGTSNTGELFF.